The 12 T cell receptor beta chains below were found in one sample sequenced in a study of T cells after yellow fever vaccination. TCRdb itself ran the 5' RACE reads through MiXCR, one entry per CDR3 protein. The sample lists under 500,000 distinct CDR3 sequences; about 17% were seen once. The source was PBMCs, collected before the yellow fever booster vaccination. The receptors derive from a man aged 18-30 years who received the YFV17D yellow fever vaccine.

There are a few counts of this clonotype. The chain is built from TRBV19 and TRBJ2-1; 10 bases agree with TRBD2. The CDR3 length is 16 residues. V dropped 3 bases and J dropped 7; count of bases not matched to a gene: 9. CDR1 LNHDA and CDR2 SQIVND come from the germline V gene (reference sequence). This chain's CDR3 is CASSIQWTSGGNEQFF. CDR3 in DNA: TGTGCCAGTAGTATTCAATGGACTAGCGGTGGGAATGAGCAGTTCTTC.

V is TRBV4-1 and J is TRBJ2-1, with 9 nucleotides matching TRBD1. CDR3 size: 15 residues. The V and J ends lost 2 bases and 6 bases, in that order; junction bases with no gene match: 5. Germline values: CDR1 MGHRA, CDR2 YSYEKL. The CDR3 coding sequence is TGCGCCAGCAGCCAACGGGACAGGGCGGGCAATGAGCAGTTCTTC. Translated, it gives CASSQRDRAGNEQFF.

The CDR3 protein is CASSARTGSGYTF. Here the CDR3 DNA reads TGTGCCAGCAGTGCCCGGACAGGGAGCGGCTACACCTTC. The chain couples TRBV12-3 or TRBV12-4 to TRBJ1-2, with 8 bases that match TRBD1. The CDR3 is made up of 13 amino acids. V lost 5 bases to trimming and J lost 8 bases; unmatched junction nucleotides: 7.

As to this clonotype: One end of the junction fails to match germline, which may point to a read error. This chain links TRBV7-9 with TRBJ1-1; D is unclear. Per germline, CDR1 SEHNR and CDR2 FQNEAQ (reference sequence). The CDR3 has 15 residues. The CDR3 is CASSTALVRNPEAFF. The CDR3 nucleotides read TGTGCCAGCAGCACCGCCCTCGTTCGGAACCCTGAAGCTTTCTTT. The full variable domain, its missing parts supplied by reference TRBV7-9 and TRBJ1-1, is DTGVSQNPRHKITKRGQNVTFRCDPISEHNRLYWYRQTLGQGPEFLTYFQNEAQLEKSRLLSDRFSAERPKGSFSTLEIQRTEQGDSAMYLCASSTALVRNPEAFFGQGTRLTVV.

The chain carries TRBV27 and TRBJ2-7; 9 bases map to TRBD1. CDR1 is MNHEY and CDR2 is SMNVEV in the germline V gene (reference sequence). Trimming took 3 bases from V and 3 from J; bases not matched to a gene: 3. The CDR3 extends over 14 amino acids. CDR3 coding DNA: TGTGCCAGCAGTTTCCAGGGACAGGGCTACGAGCAGTACTTC. Its protein product is CASSFQGQGYEQYF.

CDR3 region: CASSFGRVINEQFF. As DNA, the CDR3 is TGTGCCAGCAGTTTTGGTAGGGTGATCAATGAGCAGTTCTTC. V usage is TRBV6-2 or TRBV6-3 and J usage is TRBJ2-1; no firm D call. Germline CDR1 and CDR2: MNHEY and SVGEGT. The CDR3 loop spans 14 amino acids. V lost 4 bases to trimming and J lost 6 bases, with 13 bases between them.

A few counts support this clonotype. This sequence joins TRBV9 and TRBJ2-7; D may match TRBD1 or TRBD2 (5 bases each). V lost 0 bases and J lost 0, with 10 bases in between. Germline V gene lookup returns CDR1 SGDLS and CDR2 YYNGEE. The CDR3 runs 15 residues. CDR3 loop: CASSVGGGNSYEQYF. The CDR3, as DNA: TGTGCCAGCAGCGTAGGTGGGGGAAACTCCTACGAGCAGTACTTC.

J is TRBJ2-5 and V is TRBV12-3 or TRBV12-4, with a tentative D call TRBD2 (5 bases). V shed 2 bases and J shed 9 bases, with 13 bases lying between them. The CDR3 has 13 amino acids. Here the CDR3 reads CASSLSAGGSQYF. CDR3 DNA sequence: TGTGCCAGCAGTTTATCAGCAGGCGGGTCCCAGTACTTC.

This clonotype was detected only a few times. CDR3: CSARALTDNEQYF. CDR3 DNA sequence: TGCAGTGCTAGAGCTCTAACTGACAACGAGCAGTACTTC. The chain combines TRBV20-1 with TRBJ2-7; D gene unclear. V was cut by 1 base and J by 5 bases, with 12 bases left in between. The CDR3 is made up of 13 amino acids. Per the germline V gene, CDR1 is DFQATT and CDR2 is SNEGSKA (reference sequence).

V usage is TRBV25-1 and J usage is TRBJ2-5; D is undetermined. Germline V lookup: CDR1 MGHDK, CDR2 SYGVNS. The CDR3 is 13 residues long. Trimming shortened V by 3 bases and J by 3 bases, and 8 bases separated the two germline ends. DNA of the CDR3: TGTGCCAGCAGTGATTCCCCGAAAGAGACCCAGTACTTC. It specifies CASSDSPKETQYF. The whole variable domain, filled in from reference TRBV25-1 and TRBJ2-5, reads EADIYQTPRYLVIGTGKKITLECSQTMGHDKMYWYQQDPGMELHLIHYSYGVNSTEKGDLSSESTVSRIRTEHFPLTLESARPSHTSQYLCASSDSPKETQYFGPGTRLLVL.

This clonotype was seen at least ten times. CDR3 loop: CASSEVTSGWLYV. CDR3 sequence (DNA): TGTGCCAGCAGTGAGGTGACTAGCGGGTGGCTATACGTC. V and J are TRBV6-1 and TRBJ2-7, with 10 positions matching TRBD2. The CDR3 runs 13 residues. The V segment lost 3 bases and the J segment 13 bases; nucleotides outside the gene matches: 9. The V gene's germline CDR1 is MNHNS and CDR2 SASEGT.

This clonotype was recorded a few times. At one of its ends the junction is not consistent with the germline gene, which may arise from a read error. The chain uses TRBV10-2 and TRBJ2-7, with D tentatively TRBD1 (5 bases). The CDR3 covers 11 residues. Germline V gene sequence: CDR1 WSHSY, CDR2 SAAADI. In DNA form, the CDR3 reads TGCGCCAGCAGTGAGATGGCAGGGCTGTGGTTC. This translates into CASSEMAGLWF.